Shown below are 3 T cell receptor beta chains from a single sample sequenced in a study of blood T cell repertoires in COVID-19. Produced via immunoSEQ multiplex PCR; TCRdb's table is partial and in-frame only. The sample consists of approximately 49,000 clones, just under 90% of them appearing once. The sequenced sample was peripheral blood. All receptors come from a man aged 50 to 60 with acute or convalescent COVID-19.

The chain recombines TRBV24-1 with TRBJ1-5, with a possible D match to TRBD1 (5 bases). Trimming took 3 bases from V and 5 from J, leaving 16 bases between them. Germline V gene data show CDR1 as KGHDR and CDR2 as SFDVKD. The CDR3 sequence is 16 residues long. CDR3 DNA sequence: TGTGCCACCAGTGATGGGGCGCTCGGGAGGGATCAGCCCCAGCATTTT. As protein: CATSDGALGRDQPQHF.

This rearrangement joins TRBV7-9 to TRBJ1-6; D gene uncertain. This CDR3 has 15 residues. V gave up 9 bases and J gave up 6 bases, with 18 bases separating them. Germline-derived CDR1 and CDR2 are SEHNR and FQNEAQ (reference sequence). This CDR3 reads CASRPRTDFNSPLHF. CDR3 in DNA: TGTGCCAGTAGGCCCCGTACAGATTTTAATTCACCCCTCCACTTT.

The rearrangement uses TRBV19 and TRBJ1-2; no firm D call. The CDR3 has 15 amino acids. Germline lookup yields CDR1 LNHDA and CDR2 SQIVND (reference sequence). V lost 1 base to trimming and J lost 8 bases, with 17 bases between them. In DNA form, the CDR3 reads TGTGCCAGTAGTATAGCCATTGCGGCCTCTGGAGGCTACACCTTC. This translates into CASSIAIAASGGYTF.